This TCR beta chain came from a study of blood T cell repertoires in COVID-19. Enrollees, about 18 to 89 years old, lived in about two dozen US areas. Allocation to cohorts depended on clinical history reported by the participants. The CDR3 runs to 14 residues. Germline V gene data show CDR1 as WNHNN and CDR2 as SYGVQD (reference sequence). Trimming stripped 10 bases from V and 0 bases from J, with 13 bases between. Original processing methods: Reference gene primers were amplified, and this amplification served to estimate nucleated cell counts. Sequencing used immunoSEQ multiplex PCR; TCRdb keeps in-frame clones, though not all of them. V and J calls and clone size are copied from that table; D and trimming were computed from the DNA. Counted here are hundreds of thousands of clones, around 85% occurring once; the ten biggest clones make up 1.5% to 2%.

This receptor was identified in a woman in her 30s who had been exposed to COVID-19. The chain carries TRBV10-1 and TRBJ1-5; no reliable D call. The specimen sequenced was PBMCs or T cells enriched from blood (not recorded which). The DNA for the CDR3 is TGCGCCACTACGTCGGGTTATAGCAATCAGCCCCAGCATTTT. It encodes CATTSGYSNQPQHF.